The TCR beta chain described here comes from a study of blood T cell repertoires in COVID-19. Background on the study: PBMCs, B-cell-depleted T cells, or T cells were the source of the cDNA or gDNA that made up the material.

The ends were cut back, 5 bases at V and 2 bases at J, with 12 bases in the middle. The CDR3 consists of 14 residues. Per germline, CDR1 KGHDR and CDR2 SFDVKD. Authors' analysis steps: Amplified reference gene primers provided the basis for estimating nucleated cell counts. The assay was immunoSEQ multiplex PCR, and TCRdb's table has in-frame clones only and misses some. V, J and clone size are those of that table, while D and trimming were read from the DNA. The data hold 53,000 or so clones, with 75% to 80% observed a single time. The sequence was obtained from a man aged 70-80 years with active or convalescent COVID-19. The V and J genes are TRBV24-1 and TRBJ2-7; D is perhaps TRBD1 (6 bases). The sample was peripheral blood. The CDR3 region has the DNA TGTGCCACCAGTGGGAACAGGGAACCCTACGAGCAGTACTTC. This sequence encodes CATSGNREPYEQYF.